The 29 T cell receptor beta chains below were found in one sample sequenced in a study of T cells in localized non-small cell lung cancer (dated by TCRdb to the early 2020s). Library preparation was by the immunoSEQ multiplex PCR assay. TCRdb re-hosts the immuneACCESS table, in-frame sequences only. Its copies lack some clones; in the studies checked, an unresolved V gene accounts for under half of them, and the cause for the rest is not known. In this sample the table shows tens of thousands of clones, around 88% of which occur a single time. The ten largest clones represent roughly 6.5% of the sample. The specimen was peripheral blood, collected before any cancer treatment. The receptors shown here come from a woman aged 40 to 75 with stage I lung adenocarcinoma.

This chain joins TRBV2 and TRBJ2-1, with D perhaps matching TRBD1 (5 bases). V lost 11 bases to trimming and J lost 6 bases, with 14 bases between them. From germline, CDR1 is SNHLY and CDR2 FYNNEI. This CDR3 comprises 12 residues. CDR3 amino acids: CAGTQGANEQFF. In DNA, the CDR3 is TGTGCCGGCACACAAGGGGCCAATGAGCAGTTCTTC.

This clone showed up just once. This rearrangement joins TRBV5-8 to TRBJ1-2, with TRBD1 as a possible D gene (5 bases). In germline, CDR1 is SGHTS, CDR2 YDEGEE. Trimming took off 1 base at V and 8 bases at J, with 21 bases between the two ends. The CDR3 is made up of 16 amino acids. Here the CDR3 DNA reads TGTGCCAGCAGCTTGAAGAGGGGAATGGGGCGGTCCGGCTACACCTTC. Its translation: CASSLKRGMGRSGYTF.

This rearrangement joins TRBV28 to TRBJ2-7, with no clear D. The ends were cut back, 2 bases at V and 0 bases at J, with 11 bases in the middle. This CDR3 has 15 residues. CDR1 is MDHEN, CDR2 SYDVKM, per germline. This CDR3 is CASSLPPGNSYEQYF. CDR3 DNA sequence: TGTGCCAGCAGTTTACCTCCAGGAAACTCCTACGAGCAGTACTTC.

In its sample, this clone was seen once. The chain recombines TRBV5-4 with TRBJ1-1; the D gene is possibly TRBD1 (6 bases). Trimming removed 2 bases from V and 8 bases from J, with 13 bases in between. The CDR3 extends over 13 amino acids. Germline lookup yields CDR1 SGHNT and CDR2 YYREEE (reference sequence). For the CDR3, the DNA is TGTGCCAGCAGCTTCCCCCACACAGGGGAAGCTTTCTTT. Residues: CASSFPHTGEAFF.

The chain combines TRBV5-1 with TRBJ1-3; perhaps TRBD1 as D (6 bases). The germline gives CDR1 SGHRS, CDR2 YFSETQ. This CDR3 is built from 14 residues. V was pared by 4 bases and J by 2 bases, with 10 bases between. The CDR3, as DNA: TGCGCCAGCAGCCCAACAGGGACTGGAAACACCATATATTTT. This sequence encodes CASSPTGTGNTIYF.

This clone occurred once. This CDR3 is CASRQSTDTQYF. The CDR3 bases are TGTGCCAGTAGGCAATCCACAGATACGCAGTATTTT. The chain links TRBV19 to TRBJ2-3; D is undetermined. Trimming took off 6 bases at V and 2 bases at J, with 6 bases between the two ends. CDR3 length: 12 amino acids. The germline V gene encodes CDR1 LNHDA and CDR2 SQIVND (reference sequence).

The table lists this clone with a count of one. This chain links TRBV7-6 with TRBJ2-1, with D perhaps matching TRBD2 (7 bases). V dropped 6 bases and J dropped 11 bases, with 14 bases sitting between them. The CDR3 is 12 residues long. Germline V gives CDR1 SGHVS, CDR2 FNYEAQ. CDR3 residues: CASSPQGGKQFF. CDR3 nucleotides: TGTGCCAGCAGTCCACAGGGAGGGAAGCAGTTCTTC.

This chain joins TRBV7-2 and TRBJ1-5, with TRBD1 matching over 8 bases. Germline-derived CDR1 and CDR2 are SGHTA and FQGNSA. V gave up 3 bases and J gave up 5 bases; unmatched junction bases: 6. The CDR3 has 15 amino acids. CDR3 bases: TGTGCCAGCAGCTTGCGACAGGGGACAGATCAGCCCCAGCATTTT. It codes for CASSLRQGTDQPQHF.

The chain joins TRBV4-1 to TRBJ2-3, with 9 bases identical to TRBD1. The germline V gene has CDR1 MGHRA and CDR2 YSYEKL. Trimming cost V 4 bases and J 4 bases; bases outside gene matches: 12. The CDR3 consists of 17 residues. The chain's CDR3 is CASSPRPRDREADTQYF. DNA of the CDR3: TGCGCCAGCAGCCCGAGACCCCGGGACAGGGAGGCAGATACGCAGTATTTT.

The chain employs TRBV6-5 and TRBJ1-1; D gene ambiguous. The CDR3 covers 15 residues. Germline CDR1 MNHEY, CDR2 SVGAGI. Trimming left V 4 bases short and J 0 bases short, with 12 bases between. The CDR3 DNA is TGTGCCAGCAGTTCCCCTTCCACAGTGAACACTGAAGCTTTCTTT. Amino acid sequence: CASSSPSTVNTEAFF.

The genes are TRBV5-1 and TRBJ2-1; D is unclear. Germline CDR1 reads SGHRS; CDR2 reads YFSETQ. V dropped 5 bases and J dropped 7 bases, with 25 bases sitting between them. This CDR3 has 17 residues. CDR3 DNA: TGCGCCAGCAGACCCGGAGCCCTCTCGACGGATTGGAATGAGCAGTTCTTC. Protein sequence: CASRPGALSTDWNEQFF.

V is TRBV28 and J is TRBJ1-5, with D uncertain. The V end was cut by 3 bases, the J end by 4 bases, with 16 bases between. The CDR3 extends over 16 amino acids. The V gene's germline CDR1 is MDHEN and CDR2 SYDVKM. The CDR3: CASSFEGFIRNQPQHF. In DNA form, the CDR3 reads TGTGCCAGCAGTTTCGAGGGTTTCATACGGAATCAGCCCCAGCATTTT.

The chain employs TRBV7-9 and TRBJ2-3; D call uncertain. In germline, CDR1 is SEHNR, CDR2 FQNEAQ (reference sequence). The CDR3 contains 13 residues. V lost 3 bases and J lost 8, with 12 bases in between. The CDR3 coding sequence is TGTGCCAGCAGCTTCTACGATCGCCCTACGCAGTATTTT. Protein sequence: CASSFYDRPTQYF.

This sequence joins TRBV18 and TRBJ1-6; D might be TRBD1 (5 bases). V was trimmed by 5 bases and J by 6 bases, leaving 14 bases between them. The CDR3 covers 15 residues. Germline-derived CDR1 and CDR2 are KGHSH and LQKENI. This CDR3 reads CASSSLDRPNSPLHF. As DNA, the CDR3 is TGTGCCAGCTCATCGTTAGACAGACCTAATTCACCCCTCCACTTT. The whole variable domain, remainder taken from reference TRBV18 and TRBJ1-6, is NAGVMQNPRHLVRRRGQEARLRCSPMKGHSHVYWYRQLPEEGLKFMVYLQKENIIDESGMPKERFSAEFPKEGPSILRIQQVVRGDSAAYFCASSSLDRPNSPLHFGNGTRLTVT.

The genes are TRBV18 and TRBJ2-7; D not resolved. The CDR3 consists of 15 residues. Trimming removed 6 bases from V and 2 bases from J, with 17 bases in between. Germline V gene data show CDR1 as KGHSH and CDR2 as LQKENI. CDR3 bases: TGTGCCAGCTCCCCTAGGACGGGCCGAACCTACGAGCAGTACTTC. This gives the protein CASSPRTGRTYEQYF.

V is TRBV18 and J is TRBJ1-4, with a weak D call TRBD1 (6 bases). There are 13 residues in the CDR3. CDR1 KGHSH and CDR2 LQKENI come from the germline V gene. V was cut by 5 bases and J by 8 bases, with 12 bases left in between. The CDR3: CASSIDRMEKLFF. In DNA, the CDR3 is TGTGCCAGCTCAATCGACAGGATGGAAAAACTGTTTTTT.

This chain connects TRBV4-3 to TRBJ2-3; 7 nucleotides agree with TRBD1. V dropped 3 bases and J dropped 4; count of bases not matched to a gene: 1. The germline V gene has CDR1 LGHNA and CDR2 YSLEER. The CDR3 is 13 residues long. The CDR3 sequence is CASSQQGADTQYF. In DNA form, the CDR3 reads TGCGCCAGCAGCCAGCAGGGGGCAGATACGCAGTATTTT.

The rearrangement uses TRBV5-1 and TRBJ1-1; D possibly corresponds to TRBD1 (6 bases). CDR3 length equals 14 residues. The V and J ends lost 1 base and 5 bases respectively, with 12 bases between them. Germline-derived CDR1 and CDR2 are SGHRS and YFSETQ. The CDR3 region is CASSLNKGETEAFF. Written as DNA, the CDR3 is TGCGCCAGCAGCTTGAATAAGGGGGAAACTGAAGCTTTCTTT.

The chain carries TRBV5-1 and TRBJ2-7, with D uncertain. With 3 bases removed from V and 3 bases from J, the gap between germline ends came to 13 bases. The V gene's germline CDR1 is SGHRS and CDR2 YFSETQ. The CDR3 length is 14 residues. The CDR3, as DNA: TGCGCCAGCAGCTCCCTGGGAAACGACTACGAGCAGTACTTC. Protein: CASSSLGNDYEQYF.

This clone has just one count. The chain has TRBV6-1 and TRBJ1-2, with D possibly TRBD1 on 5 matching bases. The CDR3 consists of 15 residues. The germline gives CDR1 MNHNS, CDR2 SASEGT. V lost 0 bases and J 2 bases, leaving 10 bases between the germline ends. The CDR3 loop is CASSEAGQANYGYTF. Here the CDR3 DNA reads TGTGCCAGCAGTGAAGCGGGGCAGGCAAACTATGGCTACACCTTC.

The chain employs TRBV18 and TRBJ1-1; weak D call: TRBD1 (6 bases). The V gene's germline CDR1 is KGHSH and CDR2 LQKENI. The CDR3 spans 15 residues. Deletions cut 1 base from V and 0 bases from J, with 9 bases between. In DNA form, the CDR3 reads TGTGCCAGCTCACCACGACAGGTCATGAACACTGAAGCTTTCTTT. Translated, it gives CASSPRQVMNTEAFF.

This chain connects TRBV5-1 to TRBJ2-1; D ambiguous. The CDR3 contains 17 residues. Germline V gene data show CDR1 as SGHRS and CDR2 as YFSETQ. V lost 1 base to trimming and J lost 2 bases, with 16 bases between them. CDR3 protein: CASSLKVGVFTYNEQFF. CDR3 nucleotides: TGCGCCAGCAGCTTGAAGGTCGGCGTTTTCACCTACAATGAGCAGTTCTTC.

The chain couples TRBV2 to TRBJ1-1, with 7 bases fitting TRBD1. Germline lookup yields CDR1 SNHLY and CDR2 FYNNEI. Trimming cost V 6 bases and J 1 base; bases outside gene matches: 5. The CDR3 has 14 amino acids. The CDR3 loop is CASSAGTANTEAFF. CDR3 nucleotide sequence: TGTGCCAGCAGCGCCGGGACAGCGAACACTGAAGCTTTCTTT.

The rearrangement uses TRBV4-1 and TRBJ1-2; perhaps TRBD1 as D (6 bases). Germline-derived CDR1 and CDR2 are MGHRA and YSYEKL. The V end was cut by 1 base, the J end by 4 bases, with 28 bases between. The CDR3 has 20 amino acids. The CDR3 loop is CASSQVIILTGSGLSYGYTF. In DNA form, the CDR3 reads TGCGCCAGCAGCCAAGTGATAATTTTGACAGGATCGGGTTTATCCTATGGCTACACCTTC.

This chain uses TRBV11-2 with TRBJ2-2, with 7 bases matching TRBD2. Germline CDR1 reads SGHAT; CDR2 reads FQNNGV. V gave up 5 bases and J gave up 5 bases; unmatched junction bases: 5. This CDR3 comprises 14 residues. The DNA for the CDR3 is TGTGCCAGCAGCCGGTTGGGGGGGACCGGGGAGCTGTTTTTT. This translates into CASSRLGGTGELFF.

The chain combines TRBV18 with TRBJ2-3; D is unresolved. The length of the CDR3 is 11 residues. V lost 3 bases and J 4 bases, leaving 2 bases between the germline ends. Germline V gene sequence: CDR1 KGHSH, CDR2 LQKENI. Here the CDR3 reads CASSPADTQYF. The DNA of the CDR3 is TGTGCCAGCTCACCCGCAGATACGCAGTATTTT.

In the case of this clone: Different DNA sequences within this sample yield the same CDR3. The V and J genes are TRBV5-8 and TRBJ2-1; 11 bases fit TRBD2. Germline V gives CDR1 SGHTS, CDR2 YDEGEE. The CDR3 contains 14 residues. J gave up 9 bases and V 2 bases, and 4 bases lay outside the gene matches. The CDR3 nucleotides are TGTGCCAGCAGCTTTAGCGGGGGGGCCAGTGAGCAGTTCTTC. Translating it yields CASSFSGGASEQFF. Complete variable domain (other parts from reference TRBV5-8 and TRBJ2-1): EAGVTQSPTHLIKTRGQQATLRCSPISGHTSVYWYQQALGLGLQFLLWYDEGEERNRGNFPPRFSGRQFPNYSSELNVNALELEDSALYLCASSFSGGASEQFFGPGTRLTVL.

V is TRBV6-1 and J is TRBJ2-2, with TRBD1 matching 7 bases. Germline CDR1 is MNHNS and CDR2 is SASEGT. The CDR3 is 15 residues long. J gave up 2 bases and V 7 bases, and 7 bases lay outside the gene matches. This chain's CDR3 is CASTPQGINTGELFF. The CDR3 DNA is TGTGCCAGCACCCCACAGGGGATAAACACCGGGGAGCTGTTTTTT.

V usage is TRBV5-1 and J usage is TRBJ2-3; 7 bases match TRBD1. This CDR3 comprises 14 residues. Losses at the gene ends were 4 bases for V and 3 bases for J; bases not matched to a gene: 5. CDR1 SGHRS and CDR2 YFSETQ come from the germline V gene. The DNA of the CDR3 is TGCGCCAGCAGCCCGGGACAGCAAACAGATACGCAGTATTTT. Its translation: CASSPGQQTDTQYF.